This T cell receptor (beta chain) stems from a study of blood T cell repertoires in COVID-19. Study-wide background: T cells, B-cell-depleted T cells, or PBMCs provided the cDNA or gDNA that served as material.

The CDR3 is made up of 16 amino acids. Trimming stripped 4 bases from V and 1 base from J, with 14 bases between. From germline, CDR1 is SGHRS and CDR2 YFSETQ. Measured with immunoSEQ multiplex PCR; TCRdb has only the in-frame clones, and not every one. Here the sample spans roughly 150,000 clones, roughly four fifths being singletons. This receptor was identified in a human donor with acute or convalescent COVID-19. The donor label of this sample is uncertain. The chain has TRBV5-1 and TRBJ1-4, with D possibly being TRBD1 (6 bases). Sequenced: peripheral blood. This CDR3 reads CASSHPQGKTNEKLFF. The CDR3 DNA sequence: TGCGCCAGCAGCCATCCACAGGGTAAAACTAATGAAAAACTGTTTTTT.